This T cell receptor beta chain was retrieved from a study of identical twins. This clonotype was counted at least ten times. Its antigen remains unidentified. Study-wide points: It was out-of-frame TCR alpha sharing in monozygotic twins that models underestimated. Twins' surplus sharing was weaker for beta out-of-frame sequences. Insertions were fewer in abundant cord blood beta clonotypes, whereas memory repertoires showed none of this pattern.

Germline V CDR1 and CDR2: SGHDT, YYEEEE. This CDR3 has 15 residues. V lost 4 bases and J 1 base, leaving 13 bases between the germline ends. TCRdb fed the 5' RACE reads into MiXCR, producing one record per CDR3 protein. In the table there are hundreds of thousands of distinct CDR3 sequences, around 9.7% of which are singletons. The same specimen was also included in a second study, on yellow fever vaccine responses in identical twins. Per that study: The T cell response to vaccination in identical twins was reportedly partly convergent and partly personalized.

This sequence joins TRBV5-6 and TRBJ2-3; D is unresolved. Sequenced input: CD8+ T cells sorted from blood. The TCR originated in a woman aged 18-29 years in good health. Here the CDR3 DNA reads TGTGCCAGCAGCCCAAGCCTGGAACGCACAGATACGCAGTATTTT. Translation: CASSPSLERTDTQYF.